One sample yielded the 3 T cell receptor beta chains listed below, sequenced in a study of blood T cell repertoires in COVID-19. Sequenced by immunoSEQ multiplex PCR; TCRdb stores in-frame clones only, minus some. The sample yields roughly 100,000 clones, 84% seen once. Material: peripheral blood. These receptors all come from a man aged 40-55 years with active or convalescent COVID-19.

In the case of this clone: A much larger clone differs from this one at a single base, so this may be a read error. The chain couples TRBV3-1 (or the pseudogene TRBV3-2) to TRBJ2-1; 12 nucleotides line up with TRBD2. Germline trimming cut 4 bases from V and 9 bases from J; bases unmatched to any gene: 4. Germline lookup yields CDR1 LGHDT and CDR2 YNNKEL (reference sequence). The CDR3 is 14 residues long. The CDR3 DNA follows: TGTGCCAGCAGCCGAGGACTAGCGGGGATTGAGCAGTTCTTC. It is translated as CASSRGLAGIEQFF.

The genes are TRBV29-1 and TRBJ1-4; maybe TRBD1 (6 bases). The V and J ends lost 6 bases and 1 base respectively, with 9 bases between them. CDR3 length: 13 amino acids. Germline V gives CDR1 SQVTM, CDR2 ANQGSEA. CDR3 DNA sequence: TGCAGCGTGGCAGGGGTAACTAATGAAAAACTGTTTTTT. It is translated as CSVAGVTNEKLFF.

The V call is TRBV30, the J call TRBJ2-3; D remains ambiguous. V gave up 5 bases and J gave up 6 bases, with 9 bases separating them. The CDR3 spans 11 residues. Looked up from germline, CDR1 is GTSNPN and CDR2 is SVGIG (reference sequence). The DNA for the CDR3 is TGTGCCTGGGCGGTGAGGGATACGCAGTATTTT. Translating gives CAWAVRDTQYF. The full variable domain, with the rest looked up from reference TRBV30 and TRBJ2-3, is SQTIHQWPATLVQPVGSPLSLECTVEGTSNPNLYWYRQAAGRGLQLLFYSVGIGQISSEVPQNLSASRPQDRQFILSSKKLLLSDSGFYLCAWAVRDTQYFGPGTRLTVL.